The rows below give T cell receptor beta chains drawn from one sample of a study of CD8+ T cells in alopecia areata. Only in-frame clones appear in the TCRdb table, and some are missing; sequencing was by immunoSEQ multiplex PCR. The data show around 190,000 clones, 64% seen once. Here the sequenced sample was CD4+ T cells sorted from blood, taken between weeks 47 and 50, from a patient treated with tofacitinib. These receptors were obtained from a human donor with alopecia areata. CDR3s include the opening cysteine and the closing phenylalanine or tryptophan. D genes are given only for firm matches. Expanded clones are given a class, and other clones once, few, many or no size at all.

j_call	d_call	clone_size	v_call	cdr3_aa	cdr3_nt
TRBJ2-2	.	.	TRBV29-1	CSVESRTNTGELFF	TGCAGCGTTGAAAGCAGAACGAACACCGGGGAGCTGTTTTTT
TRBJ2-3	.	.	TRBV4-1	CASSQSWASSTDTQYF	TGCGCCAGCAGCCAATCATGGGCTTCTAGCACAGATACGCAGTATTTT
TRBJ1-2	TRBD1	.	TRBV6-1	CASIEPGTARSYTF	TGTGCCAGCATCGAACCAGGGACAGCACGGAGCTACACCTTC
TRBJ2-7	.	.	TRBV6-6	CASTGESYEQYF	TGTGCCAGCACAGGGGAATCCTACGAGCAGTACTTC
TRBJ2-7	TRBD2	.	TRBV7-2	CASSLDSGGLPREQYF	TGTGCCAGCAGCTTGGATAGCGGGGGGTTACCTAGGGAGCAGTACTTC
TRBJ1-5	.	once	TRBV30	CAWSVGSWDNQPQHF	TGTGCCTGGAGTGTGGGCAGTTGGGACAATCAGCCCCAGCATTTT
TRBJ1-5	TRBD1	.	TRBV29-1	CSAIGQGNQPQHF	TGCAGCGCAATTGGACAGGGCAATCAGCCCCAGCATTTT
TRBJ2-6	.	few	TRBV29-1	CSVVEGAGANVLTF	TGCAGCGTTGTGGAGGGGGCTGGGGCCAACGTCCTGACTTTC
TRBJ1-1	.	few	TRBV30	CAWTRDTSNTEAFF	TGTGCCTGGACTAGGGACACCTCAAACACTGAAGCTTTCTTT
TRBJ1-2	TRBD1	few	TRBV28	CASSLAAGQGHGYTF	TGTGCCAGCAGTTTGGCCGCTGGACAGGGTCATGGCTACACCTTC
TRBJ1-5	.	.	TRBV7-2	CASSLILLQGNQPQHF	TGTGCCAGCAGCTTAATTTTGTTACAGGGCAATCAGCCCCAGCATTTT
TRBJ2-7	.	.	TRBV30	CAWSVGRRRGEQYF	TGTGCCTGGAGTGTAGGGCGGCGCCGGGGCGAGCAGTACTTC
TRBJ2-2	.	.	TRBV5-1	CASSHQGPTGELFF	TGCGCCAGCAGCCATCAGGGTCCCACCGGGGAGCTGTTTTTT
TRBJ2-7	TRBD2	few	TRBV18	CASSPSGGTYEQYF	TGTGCCAGCTCACCTAGCGGGGGTACCTACGAGCAGTACTTC
TRBJ2-5	.	many	TRBV19	CASSMQGKTQYF	TGTGCCAGTAGTATGCAGGGGAAGACCCAGTACTTC
TRBJ2-7	.	few	TRBV2	CASSETSSYEQYF	TGTGCCAGCAGTGAAACTAGCTCCTACGAGCAGTACTTC
TRBJ2-1	TRBD1	.	TRBV5-6	CASSEVEGQGKGWMHEQFF	TGTGCCAGCAGCGAGGTTGAAGGACAGGGGAAGGGGTGGATGCATGAGCAGTTCTTC
TRBJ2-3	.	.	TRBV2	CASSEGLGDTQYF	TGTGCCAGCAGTGAAGGGCTAGGAGATACGCAGTATTTT
TRBJ2-1	TRBD2	few	TRBV7-2	CASSLREGHNEQFF	TGTGCCAGCAGCTTAAGGGAGGGTCACAATGAGCAGTTCTTC
TRBJ1-1	.	few	TRBV7-2	CASSPMGQEAFF	TGTGCCAGCAGCCCAATGGGACAAGAAGCTTTCTTT
TRBJ1-2	TRBD1	few	TRBV30	CAWSVLPGGYGYTF	TGTGCCTGGAGTGTACTTCCAGGGGGGTATGGCTACACCTTC
TRBJ1-2	.	few	TRBV20-1	CSARVGLSYTF	TGCAGTGCTAGAGTAGGGTTAAGCTACACCTTC
TRBJ2-4	.	.	TRBV9	CASSPIIVGGDQNIQYF	TGTGCCAGCAGCCCGATCATCGTTGGGGGCGACCAAAACATTCAGTACTTC
TRBJ2-6	.	few	TRBV9	CASSVAGSGANVLTF	TGTGCCAGCAGCGTCGCCGGCTCTGGGGCCAACGTCCTGACTTTC
TRBJ1-2	TRBD1	once	TRBV5-1	CASSLGGQGRRNGYTF	TGCGCCAGCAGCTTGGGCGGACAGGGAAGGAGGAATGGCTACACCTTC
TRBJ1-1	.	once	TRBV30	CAWSPGASMTFF	TGTGCCTGGAGTCCGGGGGCCTCGATGACTTTCTTT
TRBJ1-2	.	.	TRBV6-6	CASRPQSYGYTF	TGTGCCAGCAGGCCCCAGAGCTATGGCTACACCTTC
TRBJ1-2	.	.	TRBV9	CASSVRGSGYTF	TGTGCCAGCAGCGTACGGGGGTCCGGCTACACCTTC
TRBJ2-1	.	.	TRBV27	CASRPNSRVPYNEQFF	TGTGCCAGCAGACCAAACTCCAGGGTCCCCTACAATGAGCAGTTCTTC
TRBJ2-1	TRBD2	.	TRBV7-2	CASSFIRTGLAEQFF	TGTGCCAGCAGCTTTATCCGCACGGGACTAGCGGAGCAGTTCTTC
TRBJ1-5	.	.	TRBV10-3	CAISLDSGNQPQHF	TGTGCCATCAGTCTAGACAGCGGGAATCAGCCCCAGCATTTT
TRBJ2-7	.	.	TRBV29-1	CSVQDYEQYF	TGCAGCGTTCAAGACTACGAGCAGTACTTC
TRBJ2-7	.	.	TRBV7-2	CASSPTPREQYF	TGTGCCAGCAGCCCAACCCCTAGGGAGCAGTACTTC
TRBJ2-3	.	.	TRBV11-2	CASSLEPSGNTQYF	TGTGCCAGCAGCTTAGAGCCCTCGGGGAATACGCAGTATTTT
TRBJ2-1	.	.	TRBV29-1	CSVELRAVHNEQFF	TGCAGCGTTGAACTGCGGGCAGTCCACAATGAGCAGTTCTTC
TRBJ1-2	.	.	TRBV30	CAWRAEGNPYGYTF	TGTGCCTGGAGGGCGGAGGGGAACCCCTATGGCTACACCTTC
TRBJ2-7	.	.	TRBV15	CATGVQAAGEQYF	TGTGCCACCGGAGTTCAGGCGGCGGGTGAGCAGTACTTC
TRBJ1-2	.	.	TRBV29-1	CSVEGAGNHGYTF	TGCAGCGTTGAAGGGGCGGGTAACCATGGCTACACCTTC
TRBJ2-7	TRBD1	.	TRBV27	CASSLSTGGLNEQYF	TGTGCCAGCAGTTTATCGACAGGGGGCCTCAACGAGCAGTACTTC
TRBJ2-7	.	few	TRBV7-2	CASSAYYEQYF	TGTGCCAGCAGCGCCTACTACGAGCAGTACTTC
TRBJ1-6	.	.	TRBV25-1	CASSESVRGNSPLHF	TGTGCCAGCAGTGAATCGGTCAGGGGAAATTCACCCCTCCACTTT
TRBJ2-7	TRBD2	.	TRBV30	CAWSVLSSGEAEQYF	TGTGCCTGGAGTGTACTTAGTAGCGGGGAGGCCGAGCAGTACTTC